Here is one T cell receptor (beta chain) with its context. With 60 Vbeta and 13 Jbeta primers, the PCR was carried out. Authors' analysis steps: Unique TCR beta chains numbered about 72 million in a later analysis, with around 10 million shared. The protocol was immunoSEQ multiplex PCR, while the TCRdb copy is restricted to in-frame clones and leaves out a portion. Clone size and the V and J calls come from that table; the DNA yielded D and trimming. The data show about 90,000 clones, about 73% seen once. This sample is drawn from a study of cytomegalovirus exposure and HLA in healthy donors. For the study at large: Previous work identified 95 million to 140 million unique TCR beta sequences from around 200 million T cells.

The CDR3 loop spans 15 amino acids. Germline assignment: CDR1 SQVTM and CDR2 ANQGSEA. V gave up 2 bases and J gave up 1 base, with 14 bases separating them. The clonotype comes from a woman aged 40 to 50 in good health and CMV-seropositive. V is TRBV29-1 and J is TRBJ1-1; tentatively, D is TRBD1 (6 bases). Sequencing was performed on PBMCs. In DNA, the CDR3 is TGCAGCGTTGAAAAACCGAGGGGGGGGAACACTGAAGCTTTCTTT. Amino acids: CSVEKPRGGNTEAFF.